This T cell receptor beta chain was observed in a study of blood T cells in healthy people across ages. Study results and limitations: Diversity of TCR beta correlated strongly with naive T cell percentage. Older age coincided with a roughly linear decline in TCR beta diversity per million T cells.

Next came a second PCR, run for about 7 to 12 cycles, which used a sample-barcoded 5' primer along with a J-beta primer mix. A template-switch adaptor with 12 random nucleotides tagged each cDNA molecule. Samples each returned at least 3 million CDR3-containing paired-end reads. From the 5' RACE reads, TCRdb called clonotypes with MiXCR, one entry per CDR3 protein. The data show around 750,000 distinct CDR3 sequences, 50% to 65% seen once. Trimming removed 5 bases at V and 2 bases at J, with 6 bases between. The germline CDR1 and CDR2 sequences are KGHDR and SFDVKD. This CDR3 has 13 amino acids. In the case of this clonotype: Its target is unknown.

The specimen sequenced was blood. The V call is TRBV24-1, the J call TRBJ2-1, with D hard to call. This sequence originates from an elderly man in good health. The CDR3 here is CATSVVPYNEQFF. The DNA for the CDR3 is TGTGCCACCAGTGTAGTTCCCTACAATGAGCAGTTCTTC.